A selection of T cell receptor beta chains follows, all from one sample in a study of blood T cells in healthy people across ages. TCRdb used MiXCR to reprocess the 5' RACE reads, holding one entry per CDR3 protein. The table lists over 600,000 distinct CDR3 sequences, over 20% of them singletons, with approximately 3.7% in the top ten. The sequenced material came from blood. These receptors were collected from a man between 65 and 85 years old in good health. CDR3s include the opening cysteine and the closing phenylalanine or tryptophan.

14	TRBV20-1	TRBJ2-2	CSAPVPTFPGELFF
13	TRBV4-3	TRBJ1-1	CASSQARDNEAFF
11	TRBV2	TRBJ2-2	CASMRVGELFF
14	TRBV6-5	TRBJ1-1	CASSYTEMNTEAFF
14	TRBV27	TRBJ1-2	CASSPRQAVRGYTF
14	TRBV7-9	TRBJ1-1	CASSPNPPGARAFF
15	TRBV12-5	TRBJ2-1	CASGLGLAGNNEQFF
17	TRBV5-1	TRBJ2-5	CASSSAGTSQGPGERYF
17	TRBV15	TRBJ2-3	CATSGNPLAGGADTQYF
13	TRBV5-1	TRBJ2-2	CASSLGQSGELFF
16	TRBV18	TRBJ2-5	CASSLRTRSDQETQYF
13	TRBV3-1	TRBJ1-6	CASSQGQGSPLHF
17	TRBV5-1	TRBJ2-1	CASSEGLAVSSYNEQFF
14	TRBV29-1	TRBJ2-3	CSVPKGMSTDTQYF
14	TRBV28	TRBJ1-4	CASCISATNEKLFF
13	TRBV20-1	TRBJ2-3	CSAIRGGTDTQYF
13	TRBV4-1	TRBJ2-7	CASSQVETYEQYF
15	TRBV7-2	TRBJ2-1	CASSLFNGAGSEQFF
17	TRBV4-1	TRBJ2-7	CASSQDPRQGYSYEQYF
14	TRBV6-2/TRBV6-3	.	CASTPYYFQETQYF
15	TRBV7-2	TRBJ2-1	CASSPGQGARNEQFF
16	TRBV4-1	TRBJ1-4	CASSPPRTGSYEKLFF
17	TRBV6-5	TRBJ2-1	CASSYWASGRAVNEQFF
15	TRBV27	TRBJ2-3	CASSLSSGRADTQYF
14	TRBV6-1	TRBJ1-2	CASSLRGSNYGYTF
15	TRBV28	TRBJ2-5	CASRDAGGPAETQYF
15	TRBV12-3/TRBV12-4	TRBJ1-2	CASSYGTGLFYGYTF
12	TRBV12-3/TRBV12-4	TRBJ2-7	CASSGLNYEQYF
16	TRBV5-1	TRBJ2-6	CASSTSGRSGANVLTF
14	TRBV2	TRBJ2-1	CASSDPSGRDEQFF
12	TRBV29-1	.	CSVRDSSYEQYF
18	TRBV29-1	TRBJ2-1	CSVKGQGASKGSYNEQFF
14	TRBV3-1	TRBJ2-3	CASSQSGATDTQYF
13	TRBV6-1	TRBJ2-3	CASSEAGTDTQYF
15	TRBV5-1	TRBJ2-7	CASSLAGARSYEQYF
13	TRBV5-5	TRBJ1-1	CASSHDRASEAFF
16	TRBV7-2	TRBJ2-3	CASSSNLAESTDTQYF
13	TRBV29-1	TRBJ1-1	CSVEKPLLTEAFF
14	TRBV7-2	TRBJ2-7	CASRDGRGAYEQYF